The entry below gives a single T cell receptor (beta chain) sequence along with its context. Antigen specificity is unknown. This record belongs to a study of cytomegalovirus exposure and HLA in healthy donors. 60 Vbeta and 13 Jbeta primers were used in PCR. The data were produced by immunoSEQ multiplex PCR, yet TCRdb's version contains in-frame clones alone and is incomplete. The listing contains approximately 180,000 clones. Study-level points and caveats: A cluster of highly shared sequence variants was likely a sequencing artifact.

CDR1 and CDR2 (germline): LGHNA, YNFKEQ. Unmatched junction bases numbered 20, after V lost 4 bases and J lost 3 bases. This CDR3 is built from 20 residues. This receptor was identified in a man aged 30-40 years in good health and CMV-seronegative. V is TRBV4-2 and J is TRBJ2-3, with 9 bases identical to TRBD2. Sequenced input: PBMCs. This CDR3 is CASSRELLAGSGASTDTQYF. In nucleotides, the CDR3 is TGTGCCAGCAGCCGGGAGCTTCTAGCGGGGAGTGGAGCAAGTACAGATACGCAGTATTTT.